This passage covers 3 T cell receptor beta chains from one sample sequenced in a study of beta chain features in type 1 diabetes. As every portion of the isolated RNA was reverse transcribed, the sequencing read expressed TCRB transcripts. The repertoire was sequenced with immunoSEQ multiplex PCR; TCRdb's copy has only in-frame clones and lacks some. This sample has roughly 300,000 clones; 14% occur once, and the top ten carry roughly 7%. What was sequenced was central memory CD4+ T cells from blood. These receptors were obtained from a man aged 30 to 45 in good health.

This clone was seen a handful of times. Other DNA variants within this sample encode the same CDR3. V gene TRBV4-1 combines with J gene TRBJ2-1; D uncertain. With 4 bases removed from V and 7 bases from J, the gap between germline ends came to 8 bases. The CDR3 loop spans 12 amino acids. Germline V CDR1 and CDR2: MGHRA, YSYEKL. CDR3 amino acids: CASSPLGNEQFF. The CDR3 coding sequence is TGCGCCAGCAGCCCCCTAGGGAATGAGCAGTTCTTC.

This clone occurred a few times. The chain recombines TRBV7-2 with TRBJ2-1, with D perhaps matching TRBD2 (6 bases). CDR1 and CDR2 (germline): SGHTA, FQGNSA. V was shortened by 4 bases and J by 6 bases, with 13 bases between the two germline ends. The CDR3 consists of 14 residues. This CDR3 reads CASSSLGTLNEQFF. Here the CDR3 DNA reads TGTGCCAGCAGCTCCCTCGGGACTCTCAATGAGCAGTTCTTC.

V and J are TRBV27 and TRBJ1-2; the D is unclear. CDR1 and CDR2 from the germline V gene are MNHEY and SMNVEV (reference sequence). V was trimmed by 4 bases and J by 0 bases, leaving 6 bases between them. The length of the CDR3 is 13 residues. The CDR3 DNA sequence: TGTGCCAGCAGTTCCTCAACTAACTATGGCTACACCTTC. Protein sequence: CASSSSTNYGYTF.